This T cell receptor beta chain was retrieved from a study of T cells in women clearing cervical HPV infection. Study-level information: Case blood drawn at lesion detection; control blood after infection cleared.

V lost 4 bases to trimming and J lost 5 bases; unmatched junction nucleotides: 10. CDR1 is MDHEN, CDR2 SYDVKM, per germline. This CDR3 region has 15 residues. Of note for this clone: The antigen is not known. The read stops 3 residues short of the end of the CDR3; the missing end is completed from the germline J gene.

Study-level findings and limits: Effector/memory and HPV-specific T cells were not isolated, and association timing is unknown.

TCRdb keeps only in-frame clones here, not all; method: immunoSEQ multiplex PCR. The listing contains under 45,000 clones. All participants had a single incident cervical HPV16 infection, and prevalent HPV16 infections were excluded. Sequenced material: blood buffy coat. The receptor was derived from a woman aged 18 to 69 with a cervical HPV16 infection that either progressed to CIN3+ or cleared (not recorded which). This chain joins TRBV28 and TRBJ2-5, with 7 nucleotides matching TRBD1. The CDR3 sequence is CASSSGTARQETQYF. The CDR3 bases that were read are TGTGCCAGCAGTTCGGGGACAGCTCGCCAGGAGACC.